This T cell receptor (beta chain) emerged from a study of T cell repertoires in cytomegalovirus infection. Study in general: In public TCR beta signatures, there were indications of both CMV infection and matching HLA type.

A note on this clonotype: Its target is unknown.

Study-level findings and limits: Clonotype analysis showed dominance of the ex vivo response by HLA-C-restricted CMV-specific TCR beta clonotypes.

TCRdb processed the reads anew with MiXCR; each CDR3 protein has one entry. The sample holds 300,000 to 400,000 distinct CDR3 sequences, over 15% seen once. The length of the CDR3 is 14 residues. V lost 4 bases to trimming and J lost 4 bases; unmatched junction nucleotides: 4. Germline CDR1 and CDR2: SEHNR and FQNEAQ (reference sequence). The sequence was obtained from a human donor in good health (CMV status not recorded). Some clones in this sample may be carry-over from other donors' samples. The sequenced material came from PBMCs. The chain recombines TRBV7-9 with TRBJ1-1; TRBD1 matches at 9 bases. CDR3 nucleotide sequence: TGTGCCAGCAGCTATATGGACAGGGGCACTGAAGCTTTCTTT. It translates to CASSYMDRGTEAFF.